A single T cell receptor (beta chain) is shown here with its context. Sequencing was performed with immunoSEQ multiplex PCR; in TCRdb, only in-frame clones are kept and a portion is missing. The data show a few hundred thousand clones, around 85% seen once. The data were obtained in a study of blood T cell repertoires in COVID-19. Germline values: CDR1 MNHNY, CDR2 SVGAGI (reference sequence). With 2 bases removed from V and 3 bases from J, the gap between germline ends came to 13 bases. This CDR3 is 15 amino acids long. The V and J genes are TRBV6-6 and TRBJ1-1, with D perhaps matching TRBD1 (5 bases). The sample comprised PBMCs or T cells enriched from blood (not recorded which). The sequence came from a woman between 50 and 59 years old who had recovered from COVID-19. The CDR3 DNA sequence: TGTGCCAGCAGTTACGCGAGCGGGGGGTACACTGAAGCTTTCTTT. Amino acid sequence: CASSYASGGYTEAFF.